This TCR beta chain was documented in a study of OX40 agonist ivuxolimab in advanced cancers. Clones were read by immunoSEQ multiplex PCR, and TCRdb kept only the in-frame ones, dropping some. Of tens of thousands of clones listed, about 86% were seen once; the top ten hold 6% to 8%. V was cut by 5 bases and J by 1 base, with 13 bases left in between. Germline V gene sequence: CDR1 PRHDT, CDR2 FYEKMQ (reference sequence). The CDR3 extends over 15 amino acids. This clonotype was sampled from an adult with an advanced solid tumor such as melanoma, head and neck, liver or kidney cancer. The sequencing used CD4+ or CD8+ T cells sorted from blood, collected in a trial of the OX40 agonist ivuxolimab. The chain uses TRBV13 and TRBJ2-3; D perhaps matches TRBD2 (6 bases). The chain's CDR3 is CASSPRWEGTDTQYF. DNA of the CDR3: TGTGCCAGCAGCCCTCGTTGGGAGGGCACAGATACGCAGTATTTT.